The 16 T cell receptor beta chains listed next were all sequenced from one sample in a study of T cell changes during pregnancy in multiple sclerosis. Sequencing was performed with immunoSEQ multiplex PCR; in TCRdb, only in-frame clones are kept and a portion is missing. The sample yields tens of thousands of clones, approximately 90% seen once. Source: peripheral blood, taken in the second trimester of pregnancy. The receptors derive from a female donor with multiple sclerosis, enrolled in a pregnancy study.

V gene TRBV7-3 combines with J gene TRBJ2-1, with TRBD2 identical over 13 bases. Trimming cost V 4 bases and J 8 bases; bases outside gene matches: 5. The CDR3 covers 15 residues. Germline CDR1 SGHTA, CDR2 FQGTGA. The CDR3 loop is CASSSTSGGLDEQFF. DNA of the CDR3: TGTGCCAGCAGCTCGACTAGCGGGGGGCTAGATGAGCAGTTCTTC.

V and J are TRBV5-1 and TRBJ2-1; D might be TRBD1 (5 bases). This CDR3 has 13 residues. V was trimmed by 10 bases and J by 5 bases, leaving 16 bases between them. Germline CDR1 and CDR2: SGHRS and YFSETQ. CDR3 sequence: CASQGNWDNEQFF. CDR3 coding DNA: TGCGCCTCCCAGGGTAATTGGGACAATGAGCAGTTCTTC.

The CDR3 here is CASSVWGAQYF. CDR3 in DNA: TGTGCCAGCAGCGTGTGGGGAGCCCAGTACTTC. The chain employs TRBV7-8 and TRBJ2-5; perhaps TRBD2 as D (5 bases). The CDR3 is made up of 11 amino acids. Trimming took off 5 bases at V and 9 bases at J, with 10 bases between the two ends. Germline V lookup: CDR1 SGHVS, CDR2 FQNEAQ.

CDR3 amino acids: CASSFGPTSNNEQFF. CDR3 DNA sequence: TGTGCCAGCAGCTTTGGCCCGACTAGCAACAATGAGCAGTTCTTC. The chain uses TRBV7-3 and TRBJ2-1, with 7 bases that match TRBD2. CDR1 is SGHTA and CDR2 is FQGTGA in the germline V gene. CDR3 length: 15 residues. V trimming: 3 bases; J trimming: 5 bases; junction bases outside the gene matches: 7.

J is TRBJ2-7 and V is TRBV2, with 11 bases that match TRBD2. J was trimmed by 1 base and V by 5 bases; bases with no gene match: 10. Looked up from germline, CDR1 is SNHLY and CDR2 is FYNNEI. The CDR3 sequence is 17 residues long. CDR3 coding DNA: TGTGCCAGCAGTCGACTAGCGGGGTACATGGGATCCTACGAGCAGTACTTC. Its translation is CASSRLAGYMGSYEQYF.

This clone is medium-sized within its sample. This chain links TRBV2 with TRBJ1-5; possibly TRBD1 for D (5 bases). There are 12 residues in the CDR3. Trimming shortened V by 8 bases and J by 6 bases, and 11 bases separated the two germline ends. Per germline, CDR1 SNHLY and CDR2 FYNNEI. The CDR3 reads CASDGGTQPQHF. CDR3 bases: TGTGCCAGCGATGGAGGGACTCAGCCCCAGCATTTT.

The rearrangement links TRBV14 to TRBJ2-1, with 13 bases lining up with TRBD2. CDR1 and CDR2 from the germline V gene are SGHDN and FVKESK. V was clipped by 9 bases and J by 10 bases; unmatched bases: 3. The CDR3 has 12 amino acids. Written as DNA, the CDR3 is TGTGCCAGTGGACTAGCGGGGGACGAGCAGTTCTTC. Protein: CASGLAGDEQFF.

The J gene is TRBJ2-7, the V gene TRBV28, with TRBD1 matching 7 bases. The J segment lost 9 bases and the V segment lost 5 bases, leaving 7 bases of the junction unmatched. This CDR3 is built from 12 residues. Germline loops: CDR1 MDHEN, CDR2 SYDVKM. CDR3 DNA: TGTGCCAGCAGTGGGACAGTAGAGTTGCAGTACTTC. This encodes CASSGTVELQYF.

The rearrangement links TRBV5-4 to TRBJ1-2; no firm D call. Germline values: CDR1 SGHNT, CDR2 YYREEE (reference sequence). The CDR3 length is 13 residues. The V gene lost 4 bases and the J gene lost 4 bases, with 11 bases spanning the gap. CDR3 nucleotide sequence: TGTGCCAGCAGCCCCGACTCCACCTATGGCTACACCTTC. Protein: CASSPDSTYGYTF. Full variable domain (remainder filled in from reference TRBV5-4 and TRBJ1-2): ETGVTQSPTHLIKTRGQQVTLRCSSQSGHNTVSWYQQALGQGPQFIFQYYREEENGRGNFPPRFSGLQFPNYSSELNVNALELDDSALYLCASSPDSTYGYTFGSGTRLTVV.

J is TRBJ2-1 and V is TRBV5-1; D perhaps matches TRBD1 (6 bases). Looked up from germline, CDR1 is SGHRS and CDR2 is YFSETQ. V was cut by 4 bases and J by 3 bases, with 11 bases left in between. There are 14 residues in the CDR3. The CDR3 protein is CASSVPGHYNEQFF. In DNA form, the CDR3 reads TGCGCCAGCAGCGTCCCGGGACACTACAATGAGCAGTTCTTC.

This chain links TRBV5-1 with TRBJ1-1; the match to TRBD1 covers 8 bases. V trimming: 4 bases; J trimming: 6 bases; junction bases outside the gene matches: 5. The CDR3 has 13 amino acids. Germline lookup yields CDR1 SGHRS and CDR2 YFSETQ. CDR3 region: CASSPQGESEAFF. CDR3 DNA sequence: TGCGCCAGCAGCCCACAGGGGGAGTCTGAAGCTTTCTTT.

The gene calls are TRBV28 and TRBJ2-3; D perhaps matches TRBD2 (6 bases). The V end was cut by 4 bases, the J end by 1 base, with 9 bases between. This CDR3 region has 14 residues. In germline, CDR1 is MDHEN, CDR2 SYDVKM. The CDR3 is CASSSPGGTDTQYF. In DNA form, the CDR3 reads TGTGCCAGCAGTTCACCGGGGGGCACAGATACGCAGTATTTT.

The chain joins TRBV10-3 to TRBJ1-5, with D uncertain. Germline CDR1 is ENHRY and CDR2 is SYGVKD. Trimming took off 10 bases at V and 1 base at J, with 14 bases between the two ends. The CDR3 extends over 14 amino acids. CDR3 DNA: TGTGCCACTAGGACTGACTGGAGCAATCAGCCCCAGCATTTT. Residues: CATRTDWSNQPQHF.

The chain carries TRBV27 and TRBJ1-5, with TRBD1 as a possible D gene (6 bases). The germline V gene has CDR1 MNHEY and CDR2 SMNVEV (reference sequence). V lost 3 bases, J lost 3 bases, and 12 bases lay in between. The CDR3 has 15 residues. The CDR3 loop reads CASSFRQDFNQPQHF. The CDR3 nucleotides read TGTGCCAGCAGTTTTCGACAGGACTTCAATCAGCCCCAGCATTTT.

The rearrangement joins TRBV4-3 to TRBJ2-7; 7 bases agree with TRBD1. The CDR3 has 15 residues. The V and J ends lost 4 bases and 3 bases, in that order; junction bases with no gene match: 9. Germline V gene data show CDR1 as LGHNA and CDR2 as YSLEER. CDR3 in amino acids: CASSPFWDSLYEQYF. CDR3 nucleotide sequence: TGCGCCAGCAGCCCCTTTTGGGACAGCCTCTACGAGCAGTACTTC.

The CDR3 sequence is CASSQTGAGPFSGNTIYF. DNA of the CDR3: TGCGCCAGCAGCCAAACAGGCGCGGGGCCGTTCTCTGGAAACACCATATATTTT. The chain recombines TRBV4-1 with TRBJ1-3; D might be TRBD1 (5 bases). Germline lookup yields CDR1 MGHRA and CDR2 YSYEKL. This CDR3 is 18 amino acids long. V was shortened by 2 bases and J by 0 bases, with 17 bases between the two germline ends.